This section outlines one TCR beta chain sequence together with its context. Antigen: not known. ViraFEST expansion of antigen-specific CD4+ T cells with viral peptide pools preceded sequencing. Culture proceeded for 9 to 11 days, and CD4+ T cells were then isolated. Subjects were given two BNT162b2 or mRNA-1273 vaccine doses. In the vaccine recipients, nucleocapsid antibodies were negative and there was no prior SARS-CoV-2 infection. PBMC cultures contained about 1.9 million cells per well, around 10 IU/ml IL-2 and around 9.9 ug/ml peptides. These data come from a study of vaccination effects on CD4 cells after COVID-19. The overall study: It was a median of 72 days after the second dose that post-vaccine samples were obtained.

This CDR3 has 12 residues. Germline lookup yields CDR1 MNHEY and CDR2 SVGAGI. V lost 7 bases, J lost 7 bases, and 11 bases lay in between. Clones were sequenced by immunoSEQ multiplex PCR, and TCRdb holds only the in-frame ones, with some missing. Among about 24,000 clones listed, approximately 70% were seen once. The source is a human donor who received a COVID-19 vaccine. The sample consisted of CD4+ T cells from PBMCs cultured with SARS-CoV-2 spike peptides, taken after COVID-19 vaccination. The chain combines TRBV6-5 with TRBJ2-1, with D unclear. Here the CDR3 reads CASMASWNEQFF. Written as DNA, the CDR3 is TGTGCCAGCATGGCGTCTTGGAATGAGCAGTTCTTC.